The following is a T cell receptor beta chain sequence with its context. The data belong to a study of blood T cell repertoires in COVID-19. Allocation to cohorts depended on clinical history reported by the participants. Profiled with immunoSEQ multiplex PCR; TCRdb holds only in-frame clones, not every one. The sample has 350,000 to 400,000 clones, 70% to 90% seen once. Germline V gene lookup returns CDR1 SEHNR and CDR2 FQNEAQ (reference sequence). This CDR3 spans 12 amino acids. V was cut by 6 bases and J by 4 bases, with 9 bases left in between. The TCR comes from a middle-aged man in a cohort exposed to, infected with or recovered from COVID-19 (not recorded which). J is TRBJ1-2 and V is TRBV7-9; D is ambiguous. Sequencing was done on a sample of PBMCs or T cells enriched from blood (not recorded which). CDR3 coding DNA: TGTGCCAGCAGTGGGAGCGGCTATGGCTACACCTTC. Translated, it gives CASSGSGYGYTF.